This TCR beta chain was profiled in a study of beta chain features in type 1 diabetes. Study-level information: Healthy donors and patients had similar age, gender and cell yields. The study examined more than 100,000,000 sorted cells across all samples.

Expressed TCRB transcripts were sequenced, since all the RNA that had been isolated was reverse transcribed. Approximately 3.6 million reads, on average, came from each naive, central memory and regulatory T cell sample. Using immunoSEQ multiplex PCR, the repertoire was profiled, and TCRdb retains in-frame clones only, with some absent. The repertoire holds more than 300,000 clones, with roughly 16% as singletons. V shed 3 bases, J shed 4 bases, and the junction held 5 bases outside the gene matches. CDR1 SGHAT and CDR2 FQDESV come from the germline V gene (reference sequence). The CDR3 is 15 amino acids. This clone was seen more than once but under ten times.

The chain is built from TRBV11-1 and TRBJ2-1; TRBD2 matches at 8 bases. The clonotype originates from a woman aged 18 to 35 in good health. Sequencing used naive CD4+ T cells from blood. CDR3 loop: CASSFLAGRYNEQFF. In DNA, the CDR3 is TGTGCCAGCAGCTTCCTAGCGGGCCGTTACAATGAGCAGTTCTTC. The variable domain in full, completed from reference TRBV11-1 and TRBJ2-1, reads EAEVAQSPRYKITEKSQAVAFWCDPISGHATLYWYRQILGQGPELLVQFQDESVVDDSQLPKDRFSAERLKGVDSTLKIQPAELGDSAMYLCASSFLAGRYNEQFFGPGTRLTVL.